This T cell receptor beta chain emerged from a study of CD8 T cells in ankylosing spondylitis. Study-level findings and limits: Within ankylosing spondylitis blood, a TCR beta motif made up of eight or nine highly homologous variants appeared to be characteristic. CD8+ disease-linked clones were present at relatively low frequencies in blood.

CDR3 length: 14 residues. J gave up 2 bases and V 5 bases, and 2 bases lay outside the gene matches. This clonotype came up many times. The antigen remains unidentified. Quantitative 5'-RACE with molecular barcodes produced the TCR beta libraries. TCRdb reprocessed the 5' RACE reads via MiXCR and lists one record per CDR3 protein. The table records about 500,000 distinct CDR3 sequences, over 9.5% of them present only once. Sequencing used blood, either unsorted or a sorted T cell fraction (not recorded which). The clonotype was recovered from a male donor with ankylosing spondylitis. This rearrangement joins TRBV12-3 or TRBV12-4 to TRBJ2-7; TRBD2 aligns across 11 bases. The CDR3 nucleotides are TGTGCCAGCAGTACGACTAGCGGGGCCTACGAGCAGTACTTC. It is translated as CASSTTSGAYEQYF.